What follows describes a single T cell receptor beta chain. The antigen remains unidentified. Unique molecular identifiers were present on the cDNA, and a universal primer site came from template switching. MiXCR, applied by TCRdb to the 5' RACE reads, yields one record per CDR3 protein. The repertoire consists of 450,000 or so distinct CDR3 sequences, with roughly 20% occurring once and the leading ten covering roughly 12%. These data come from a study of identical twins. Overall study findings and caveats: Those out-of-frame alpha sequences shared by twins showed an excess of low generation probability.

CDR1 SGDLS and CDR2 YYNGEE come from the germline V gene. The CDR3 runs to 17 residues. The ends lost 0 bases at V and 7 bases at J; junction bases unmatched: 12. Source material: naive T cells sorted from blood. This chain uses TRBV9 with TRBJ2-7; 11 bases fit TRBD2. This clonotype originated in a middle-aged man in good health. CDR3: CASSVATSGGHPSEQYF. The CDR3 DNA reads as TGTGCCAGCAGCGTAGCAACTAGCGGGGGCCATCCAAGTGAGCAGTACTTC. Full variable domain (missing parts from reference TRBV9 and TRBJ2-7): DSGVTQTPKHLITATGQRVTLRCSPRSGDLSVYWYQQSLDQGLQFLIQYYNGEERAKGNILERFSAQQFPDLHSELNLSSLELGDSALYFCASSVATSGGHPSEQYFGPGTRLTVT.